This TCR beta chain appears in the sequencing data of a study of regulatory T cells in long-lasting Graves disease. Time point of the sample: persistent/refractory GD, antithyroid drugs over 5 years with positive TRAb. The TCR library used RNA extracted from PBMCs. The authors built TCR beta libraries using iRepertoire HTBI primers and Arm-PCR of CDR3 regions. Authors' processing steps: Identification of gene segments yielded more than 60 TRBV and about 14 TRBJ across samples. In TCRdb, the multiplex PCR reads were re-called with MiXCR into one record per CDR3 protein. TCRdb assigned the V and J calls; the authors' analysis was not used. The sample includes 400,000 to 500,000 distinct CDR3 sequences, around 20% seen only once; the top ten take roughly 8%. General study points: Persistent Graves' cases showed lower TCR diversity than newly diagnosed cases. Accuracy was possibly reduced by small sample size.

The sample holds many counts of this clonotype. Its antigen is undetermined. Sequencing was performed on peripheral blood mononuclear cells (PBMCs), taken when the disease was refractory, from a patient treated with antithyroid drugs. The sequence was obtained from a female donor with Graves disease.

CDR3 sequence reads: CASRGGTSYEQYF. The CDR3, as DNA: TGCGCCAGCCGAGGGGGGACTTCCTACGAGCAGTACTTC. This chain connects TRBV5-1 to TRBJ2-7; D is tentatively TRBD1 or TRBD2 (6 bases each). The V end lost 7 bases, the J end lost 1 base, and 12 bases lay between the germline ends. The CDR3 is 13 residues long. Germline values: CDR1 SGHRS, CDR2 YFSETQ.